This section outlines one TCR beta chain sequence together with its context. Antigen: not known. CDR3 length: 16 residues. V lost 0 bases and J lost 10, with 21 bases in between. Germline-derived CDR1 and CDR2 are LNHDA and SQIVND (reference sequence). Treatment defined: roughly 11-day PBMC culture with coronavirus spike peptide pools or control peptides (ViraFEST assay). This entry belongs to a study of vaccination and CD4 T cells after COVID-19. The Oncomine TCR Beta short-read assay generated sequence data from the DNA of cultured CD4+ T cells. It was cultured CD4+ T cells from which genomic DNA was extracted. TCRdb used MiXCR to reprocess the PCR reads, holding one entry per CDR3 protein. The sample yields 25,000 or so distinct CDR3 sequences, under 70% seen once.

This TCR was recovered from a human donor who had recovered from COVID-19. The chain carries TRBV19 and TRBJ1-1, with D perhaps TRBD1 (6 bases). The sequencing sample was made of CD4+ T cells from blood, cultured in vitro. The CDR3 is CASSIEGGWGAFSAFF. CDR3 DNA sequence: TGTGCCAGTAGTATAGAGGGGGGATGGGGGGCCTTCTCAGCTTTCTTT.